The T cell receptor beta chain described here comes from a study of control samples from healthy donors and cancer patients. The protocol was immunoSEQ multiplex PCR, while the TCRdb copy is restricted to in-frame clones and leaves out a portion. This sample yields about 51,000 clones, of which roughly 90% are seen a single time; around 1.4% belongs to the top ten. The germline V gene has CDR1 KGHSH and CDR2 LQKENI. The CDR3 spans 16 residues. Deletions cut 1 base from V and 6 bases from J, with 19 bases between. The gene calls are TRBV18 and TRBJ2-7, with D unresolved. Material: PBMCs. The receptor was isolated from a man in his forties or fifties with colorectal cancer. The CDR3 bases are TGTGCCAGCTCACCACAGTCGGTAGGGAATCCCTTCGAGCAGTACTTC. Translating gives CASSPQSVGNPFEQYF.